The 15 T cell receptor beta chains reported below all come from one sample, sequenced in a study of T cell responses to AZD1222 COVID-19 vaccine. Here immunoSEQ multiplex PCR was the method, and the copy in TCRdb shows in-frame clones only, minus some. The sample consists of some 130,000 clones, 85% of them appearing once. Sample: peripheral blood, taken 28 days after the second dose of the MenACWY control vaccine. All receptors come from an adult who received the MenACWY meningococcal vaccine as a control.

The chain links TRBV6-5 to TRBJ1-1; no clear D gene. CDR3 length: 12 amino acids. V gave up 7 bases and J gave up 2 bases, with 8 bases separating them. CDR1 and CDR2 from the germline V gene are MNHEY and SVGAGI. CDR3 sequence reads: CASKVGNTEAFF. DNA for the CDR3: TGTGCCAGCAAAGTGGGCAACACTGAAGCTTTCTTT.

This chain connects TRBV7-2 to TRBJ2-2; TRBD1 matches 8 bases. The J segment lost 1 base and the V segment lost 1 base, leaving 2 bases of the junction unmatched. Germline V gene data show CDR1 as SGHTA and CDR2 as FQGNSA. The CDR3 sequence is 16 residues long. CDR3 region: CASSLVGTGNTGELFF. For the CDR3, the DNA is TGTGCCAGCAGCTTAGTAGGGACAGGGAACACCGGGGAGCTGTTTTTT.

The chain joins TRBV6-4 to TRBJ1-2; D might be TRBD1 (5 bases). Germline V gene data show CDR1 as MRHNA and CDR2 as SNTAGT. Trimming took off 7 bases at V and 4 bases at J, with 16 bases between the two ends. The CDR3 contains 14 residues. DNA for the CDR3: TGTGCCAGCATTCCAGGGTCCCTATTCTATGGCTACACCTTC. Translating it yields CASIPGSLFYGYTF.

This chain connects TRBV30 to TRBJ2-6; D is perhaps TRBD1 (6 bases). CDR1 and CDR2 from the germline V gene are GTSNPN and SVGIG (reference sequence). The V end was cut by 1 base, the J end by 2 bases, with 18 bases between. This CDR3 is built from 18 residues. In DNA form, the CDR3 reads TGTGCCTGGAGTGAGACACAGGGACCTATTCCTGGGGCCAACGTCCTGACTTTC. It yields the protein CAWSETQGPIPGANVLTF.

There are a few counts of this clone. The chain combines TRBV6-5 with TRBJ2-7; D unresolved. V gave up 6 bases and J gave up 2 bases, with 8 bases separating them. The germline CDR1 and CDR2 sequences are MNHEY and SVGAGI. The CDR3 totals 12 residues. Written as DNA, the CDR3 is TGTGCCAGCAGGACCTCAGCCTACGAGCAGTACGTC. Translation: CASRTSAYEQYV.

On this clone: The identical CDR3 is also encoded by other nucleotide sequences in the sample. The chain has TRBV12-3 or TRBV12-4 and TRBJ1-1; 7 positions match TRBD1. The length of the CDR3 is 13 residues. The V segment lost 4 bases and the J segment 4 bases; nucleotides outside the gene matches: 3. The CDR3: CASSSQGGTEAFF. CDR3 in DNA: TGTGCCAGCAGTTCGCAGGGGGGCACTGAAGCTTTCTTT.

V is TRBV28 and J is TRBJ2-1, with 7 bases lining up with TRBD1. V lost 5 bases and J lost 8; bases outside the gene matches: 12. Germline V gene sequence: CDR1 MDHEN, CDR2 SYDVKM. The CDR3 is 15 residues long. In DNA form, the CDR3 reads TGTGCCAGCAGTCAACCTTCAGGGGGTAGCTATGAGCAGTTCTTC. This translates into CASSQPSGGSYEQFF.

The chain links TRBV23-1 to TRBJ2-4; TRBD2 matches at 13 bases. TRBV23-1 belongs to the ORF category, with a function that is uncertain. V was clipped by 4 bases and J by 1 base; unmatched bases: 13. The CDR3 is made up of 20 amino acids. The CDR3 DNA is TGCGCCAGCAGTCTCGTTATACTAGCGGGGGGGTTATGTGCCAAAAACATTCAGTACTTC. Its protein is CASSLVILAGGLCAKNIQYF.

This sequence joins TRBV10-1 and TRBJ2-3, with D possibly matching TRBD1 (5 bases). V was trimmed by 2 bases and J by 3 bases, leaving 12 bases between them. CDR3 size: 15 residues. Germline V gives CDR1 WNHNN, CDR2 SYGVQD (reference sequence). In DNA, the CDR3 is TGCGCCAGCAGTGAGGGTCCAGGGTATACAGATACGCAGTATTTT. Amino acids: CASSEGPGYTDTQYF.

The gene calls are TRBV4-3 and TRBJ1-2, with no clear D. The CDR3 covers 16 residues. V lost 0 bases and J lost 4, with 15 bases in between. Germline CDR1 is LGHNA and CDR2 is YSLEER. Written as DNA, the CDR3 is TGCGCCAGCAGCCAAGATAGTCTCATCAACAGCTATGGCTACACCTTC. Translation: CASSQDSLINSYGYTF.

The chain couples TRBV4-1 to TRBJ1-2; D is perhaps TRBD1 (6 bases). V was shortened by 0 bases and J by 7 bases, with 15 bases between the two germline ends. Per the germline V gene, CDR1 is MGHRA and CDR2 is YSYEKL. The CDR3 spans 15 residues. The CDR3 DNA sequence: TGCGCCAGCAGCCAAGATCAGGGGCGCGTCGGTGGCTACACCTTC. Amino acid sequence: CASSQDQGRVGGYTF.

This rearrangement joins TRBV3-1 (or the pseudogene TRBV3-2) to TRBJ1-3, with a tentative D call TRBD1 (5 bases). V lost 1 base to trimming and J lost 3 bases, with 16 bases between them. Germline CDR1 LGHDT, CDR2 YNNKEL (reference sequence). CDR3 length: 17 amino acids. This CDR3 is CASSQALGRGVGNTIYF. The CDR3 nucleotides read TGTGCCAGCAGCCAAGCGTTAGGGAGGGGAGTTGGAAACACCATATATTTT.

The chain is built from TRBV4-1 and TRBJ2-7, with D perhaps matching TRBD2 (5 bases). The CDR3 loop spans 13 amino acids. V gave up 1 base and J gave up 5 bases, with 9 bases separating them. CDR1 is MGHRA and CDR2 is YSYEKL in the germline V gene. CDR3 sequence reads: CASSQVPGNEQYF. In DNA, the CDR3 is TGCGCCAGCAGCCAAGTCCCCGGGAACGAGCAGTACTTC.

The V and J genes are TRBV6-5 and TRBJ1-2, with D possibly matching TRBD1 (5 bases). The CDR3 spans 14 residues. Germline V lookup: CDR1 MNHEY, CDR2 SVGAGI. The ends were cut back, 10 bases at V and 2 bases at J, with 17 bases in the middle. The CDR3 DNA reads TGTGCCACTGGGCGAGGGGTAAAAAACTATGGCTACACCTTC. Translated: CATGRGVKNYGYTF.

This chain links TRBV10-1 with TRBJ2-5; D is perhaps TRBD2 (5 bases). The germline gives CDR1 WNHNN, CDR2 SYGVQD (reference sequence). With 5 bases removed from V and 7 bases from J, the gap between germline ends came to 14 bases. The CDR3 totals 13 residues. The CDR3 bases are TGCGCCAGCAGTTCGGACGGGATACGGACCCAGTACTTC. It encodes CASSSDGIRTQYF.